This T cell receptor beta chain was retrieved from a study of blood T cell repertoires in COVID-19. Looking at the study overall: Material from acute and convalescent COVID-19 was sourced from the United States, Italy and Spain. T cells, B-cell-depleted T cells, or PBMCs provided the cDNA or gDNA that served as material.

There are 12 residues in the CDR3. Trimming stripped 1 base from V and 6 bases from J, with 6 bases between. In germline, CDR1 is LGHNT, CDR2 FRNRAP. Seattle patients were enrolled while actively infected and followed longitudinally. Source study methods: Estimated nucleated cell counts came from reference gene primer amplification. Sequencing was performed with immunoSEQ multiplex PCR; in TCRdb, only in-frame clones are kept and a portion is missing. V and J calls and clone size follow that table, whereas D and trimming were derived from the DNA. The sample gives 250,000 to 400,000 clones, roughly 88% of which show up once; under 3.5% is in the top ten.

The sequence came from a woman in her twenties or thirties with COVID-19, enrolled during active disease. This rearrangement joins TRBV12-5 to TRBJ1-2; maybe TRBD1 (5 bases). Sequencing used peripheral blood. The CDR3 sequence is CASGLEGHGYTF. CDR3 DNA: TGTGCTAGTGGTTTGGAGGGGCATGGCTACACCTTC.